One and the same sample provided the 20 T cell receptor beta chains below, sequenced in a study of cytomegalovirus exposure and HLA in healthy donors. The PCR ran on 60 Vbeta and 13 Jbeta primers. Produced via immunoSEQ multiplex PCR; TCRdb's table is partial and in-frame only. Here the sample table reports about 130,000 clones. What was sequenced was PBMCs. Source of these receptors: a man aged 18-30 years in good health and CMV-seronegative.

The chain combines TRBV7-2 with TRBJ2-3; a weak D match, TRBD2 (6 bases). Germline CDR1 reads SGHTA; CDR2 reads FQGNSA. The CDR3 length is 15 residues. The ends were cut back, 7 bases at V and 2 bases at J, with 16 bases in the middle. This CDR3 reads CASTISGATTDTQYF. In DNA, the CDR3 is TGTGCCAGCACCATTAGCGGTGCTACCACAGATACGCAGTATTTT.

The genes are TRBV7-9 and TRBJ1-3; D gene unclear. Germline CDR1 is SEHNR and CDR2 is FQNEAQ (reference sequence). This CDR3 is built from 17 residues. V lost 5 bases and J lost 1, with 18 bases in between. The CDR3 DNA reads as TGTGCCAGCAGCCCCCGCGTTCCGGGGAGGTCTGGAAACACCATATATTTT. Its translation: CASSPRVPGRSGNTIYF.

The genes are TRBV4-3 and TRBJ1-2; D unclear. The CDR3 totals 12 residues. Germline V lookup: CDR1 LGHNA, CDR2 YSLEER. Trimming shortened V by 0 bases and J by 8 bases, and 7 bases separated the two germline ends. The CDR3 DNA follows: TGCGCCAGCAGCCAAGATGCGAGGGGCTACACCTTC. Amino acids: CASSQDARGYTF.

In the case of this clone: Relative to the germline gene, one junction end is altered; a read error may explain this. The CDR3 nucleotides read TGTGCCAGCAGTCTATCGACAGGGCCTGGGGACGGGGAGCTGTTTTTT. This codes for CASSLSTGPGDGELFF. This chain links TRBV27 with TRBJ2-2; 7 bases fit TRBD1. The CDR3 consists of 16 residues. Germline CDR1 is MNHEY and CDR2 is SMNVEV (reference sequence).

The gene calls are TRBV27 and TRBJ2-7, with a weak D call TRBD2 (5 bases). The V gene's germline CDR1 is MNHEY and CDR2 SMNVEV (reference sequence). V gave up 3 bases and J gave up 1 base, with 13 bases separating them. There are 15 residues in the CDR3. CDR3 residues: CASSFSRSGSYEQYF. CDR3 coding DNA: TGTGCCAGCAGTTTCTCGCGGTCGGGGTCCTACGAGCAGTACTTC.

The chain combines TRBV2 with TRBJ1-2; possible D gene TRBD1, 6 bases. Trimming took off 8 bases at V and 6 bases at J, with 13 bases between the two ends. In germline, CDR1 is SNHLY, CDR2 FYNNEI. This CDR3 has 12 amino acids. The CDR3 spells CASGSGHDGYTF. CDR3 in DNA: TGTGCCAGCGGGTCGGGACATGATGGCTACACCTTC.

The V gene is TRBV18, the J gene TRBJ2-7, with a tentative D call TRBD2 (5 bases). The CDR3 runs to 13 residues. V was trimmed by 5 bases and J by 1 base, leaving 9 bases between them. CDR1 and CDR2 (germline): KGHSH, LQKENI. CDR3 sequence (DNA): TGTGCCAGCTCAAAAGCGGCGTCCTACGAGCAGTACTTC. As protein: CASSKAASYEQYF.

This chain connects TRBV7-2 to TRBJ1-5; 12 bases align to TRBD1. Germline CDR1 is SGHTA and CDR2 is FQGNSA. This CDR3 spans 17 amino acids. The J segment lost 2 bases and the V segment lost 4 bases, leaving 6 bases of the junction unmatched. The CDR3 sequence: CASSSGTGGAGNQPQHF. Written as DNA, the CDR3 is TGTGCCAGCAGCTCAGGGACAGGGGGCGCCGGCAATCAGCCCCAGCATTTT.

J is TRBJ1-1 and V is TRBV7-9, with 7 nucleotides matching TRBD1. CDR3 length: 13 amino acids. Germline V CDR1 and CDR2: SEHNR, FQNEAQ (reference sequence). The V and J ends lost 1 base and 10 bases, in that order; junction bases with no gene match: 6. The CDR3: CASSLEGAGGAFF. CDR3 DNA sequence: TGTGCCAGCAGCTTAGAAGGGGCAGGGGGAGCTTTCTTT.

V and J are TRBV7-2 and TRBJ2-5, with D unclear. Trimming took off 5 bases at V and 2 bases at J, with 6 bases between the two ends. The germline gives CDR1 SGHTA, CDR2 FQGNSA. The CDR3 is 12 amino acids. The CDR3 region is CASSPRQETQYF. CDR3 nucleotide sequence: TGTGCCAGCAGCCCCCGGCAAGAGACCCAGTACTTC.

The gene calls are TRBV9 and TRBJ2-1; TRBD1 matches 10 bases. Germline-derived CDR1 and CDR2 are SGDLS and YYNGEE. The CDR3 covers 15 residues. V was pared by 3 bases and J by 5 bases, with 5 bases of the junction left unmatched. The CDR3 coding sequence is TGTGCCAGCAGCGCGGACAGGGGGTTAAACAATGAGCAGTTCTTC. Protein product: CASSADRGLNNEQFF.

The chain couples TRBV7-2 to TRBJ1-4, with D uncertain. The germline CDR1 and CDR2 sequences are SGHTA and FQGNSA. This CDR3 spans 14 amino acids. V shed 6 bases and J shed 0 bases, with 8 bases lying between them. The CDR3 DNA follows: TGTGCCAGCAGGGCCGGGACAACTAATGAAAAACTGTTTTTT. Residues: CASRAGTTNEKLFF.

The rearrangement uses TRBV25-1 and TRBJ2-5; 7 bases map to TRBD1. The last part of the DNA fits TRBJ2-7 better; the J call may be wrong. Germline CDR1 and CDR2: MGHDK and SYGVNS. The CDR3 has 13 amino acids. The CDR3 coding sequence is TGTGCCAGCAGTGAAAGGGGGCTCTACGAGCAGTACTTC. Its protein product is CASSERGLYEQYF.

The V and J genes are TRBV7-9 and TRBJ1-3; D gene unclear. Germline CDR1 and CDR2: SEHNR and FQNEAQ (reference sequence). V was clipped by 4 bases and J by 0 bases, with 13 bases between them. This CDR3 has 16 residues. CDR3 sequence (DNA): TGTGCCAGCAGCTCTGACCTTCGGGGCTCTGGAAACACCATATATTTT. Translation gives CASSSDLRGSGNTIYF.

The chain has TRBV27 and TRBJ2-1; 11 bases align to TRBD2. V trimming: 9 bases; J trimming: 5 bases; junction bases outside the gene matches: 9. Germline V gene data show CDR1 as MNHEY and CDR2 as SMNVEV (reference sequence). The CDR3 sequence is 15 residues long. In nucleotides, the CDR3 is TGTGCCAGTACTAGCGGGGGAGCCCTGGACAATGAGCAGTTCTTC. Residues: CASTSGGALDNEQFF.

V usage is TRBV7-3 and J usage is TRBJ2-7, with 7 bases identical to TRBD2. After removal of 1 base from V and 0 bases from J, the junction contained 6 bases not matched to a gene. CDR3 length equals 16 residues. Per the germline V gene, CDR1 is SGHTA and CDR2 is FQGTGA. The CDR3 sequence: CASSLIPGTNSYEQYF. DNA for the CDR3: TGTGCCAGCAGCTTAATACCCGGGACTAACTCCTACGAGCAGTACTTC.

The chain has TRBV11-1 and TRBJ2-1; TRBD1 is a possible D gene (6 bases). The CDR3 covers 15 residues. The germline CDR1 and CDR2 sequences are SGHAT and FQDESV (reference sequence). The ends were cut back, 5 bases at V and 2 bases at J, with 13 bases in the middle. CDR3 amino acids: CASSQTGSTYNEQFF. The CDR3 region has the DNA TGTGCCAGCAGCCAGACAGGTTCTACCTACAATGAGCAGTTCTTC.

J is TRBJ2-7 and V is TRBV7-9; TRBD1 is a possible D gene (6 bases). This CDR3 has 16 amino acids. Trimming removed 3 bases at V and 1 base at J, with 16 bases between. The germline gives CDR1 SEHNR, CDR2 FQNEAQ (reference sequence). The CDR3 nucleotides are TGTGCCAGCAGCTTCGCTGGGCAGGGGCCATCCTACGAGCAGTACTTC. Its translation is CASSFAGQGPSYEQYF.

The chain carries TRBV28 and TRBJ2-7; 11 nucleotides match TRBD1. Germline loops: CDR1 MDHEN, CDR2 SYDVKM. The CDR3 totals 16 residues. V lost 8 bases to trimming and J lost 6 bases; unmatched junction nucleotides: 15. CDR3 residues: CASYRDRGNRRGEQYF. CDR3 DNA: TGTGCCAGCTACCGGGACAGGGGGAATCGACGGGGCGAGCAGTACTTC.

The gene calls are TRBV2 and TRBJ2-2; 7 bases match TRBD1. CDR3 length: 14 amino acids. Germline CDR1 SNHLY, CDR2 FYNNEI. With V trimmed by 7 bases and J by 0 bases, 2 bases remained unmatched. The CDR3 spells CASIGQANTGELFF. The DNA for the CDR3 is TGTGCCAGCATTGGACAGGCGAACACCGGGGAGCTGTTTTTT.